These T cell receptor beta chains were read from a single sample in a study of T cell responses to AZD1222 COVID-19 vaccine. The method was immunoSEQ multiplex PCR; TCRdb's version includes in-frame clones alone and lacks a portion of them. The sample has roughly 120,000 clones, approximately 88% seen once. The specimen comprised peripheral blood, sampled on day 0 of AZD1222 vaccination. The receptors here all came from an adult in good health. Both conserved end residues are part of each CDR3. Each record gives: CDR3 length, V gene, J gene, CDR3 protein.

12	TRBV7-9	TRBJ2-1	CASSLDGLRKFF
16	TRBV19	TRBJ1-5	CASSTKRGGSNQPQHF
15	TRBV7-2	TRBJ1-5	CASSLGGGNNQPQHF
14	TRBV29-1	TRBJ1-5	CSVAGTDINQPQHF
14	TRBV5-8	TRBJ1-2	CASSLEGRVYGYTF
13	TRBV27	TRBJ1-1	CASSLSGVGEAFF
16	TRBV19	TRBJ1-5	CASSNRQGLGNQPQHF
15	TRBV7-2	TRBJ1-2	CASSSGTGGLYGYTF
14	TRBV7-9	TRBJ2-7	CASSKRELSYEQYF
15	TRBV6-2/TRBV6-3	TRBJ1-1	CASSSLQGVGGEAFF
15	TRBV10-3	TRBJ1-3	CAIFPGQGAGNTIYF
15	TRBV10-3	TRBJ1-2	CAISRPGQETLSYTF
15	TRBV18	TRBJ2-5	CASSPPFRYQETQYF
15	TRBV5-8	TRBJ1-2	CASSRKGGSNYGYTF
17	TRBV5-1	TRBJ1-6	CASSLAQGSSYNSPLHF
14	TRBV27	TRBJ2-2	CASSLESTSRELFF
15	TRBV19	TRBJ1-4	CASSIAGTGGEKLFF
14	TRBV5-6	TRBJ1-1	CASSLISLTGEAFF
15	TRBV5-1	TRBJ2-2	CASSLGAANTGELFF
14	TRBV27	TRBJ1-1	CASSFQGDHTEAFF
13	TRBV12-3/TRBV12-4	TRBJ2-7	CASSRSPSYEQYF
14	TRBV15	TRBJ1-1	CATSRDRGGTEAFF
16	TRBV18	TRBJ1-2	CASSPGAVRYGGGYTF
16	TRBV24-1	TRBJ2-1	CATSAPSSWGLDEQFF
14	TRBV11-2	TRBJ1-2	CASSLGLLLEGYTF
16	TRBV7-3	TRBJ2-2	CASSLPGTGGTGELFF
13	TRBV27	TRBJ1-1	CASSYGQATEAFF
14	TRBV19	TRBJ2-7	CASSIPGAPLEQYF
16	TRBV19	TRBJ1-3	CASRHQGTASGNTIYF
16	TRBV11-3	TRBJ2-3	CASSPGASRRADTQYF
14	TRBV6-2/TRBV6-3	TRBJ1-1	CASSQTVENTEAFF
17	TRBV19	TRBJ2-6	CASSNRGAWSGANVLTF
13	TRBV6-5	TRBJ1-1	CASRGPGNTEAFF
14	TRBV29-1	TRBJ1-1	CSVGTGGLYTEAFF
13	TRBV5-6	TRBJ2-7	CASSLETGDEQYF
14	TRBV7-2	TRBJ1-2	CASSLAKGVYGYTF
15	TRBV3-1/TRBV3-2	TRBJ1-1	CASSIGQGANTEAFF
13	TRBV11-2	TRBJ2-7	CASSLDHWDEQYF
14	TRBV6-5	TRBJ1-1	CASSYQGPNTEAFF
13	TRBV6-5	TRBJ1-3	CASTRDSQNTIYF
15	TRBV3-1/TRBV3-2	TRBJ2-7	CASSQEQGRAYEQYF
16	TRBV7-2	TRBJ2-2	CASSERRRLNTGELFF
14	TRBV7-2	TRBJ1-4	CASRQQGVGEKLFF
14	TRBV15	TRBJ1-5	CATSSGYSNQPQHF
17	TRBV7-3	TRBJ2-5	CASSSSGLAGGYGTQYF
15	TRBV5-1	TRBJ2-5	CASSLNVLNPETQYF
15	TRBV19	TRBJ1-1	CATSTGEPGGTEAFF
13	TRBV19	TRBJ1-2	CASSTNRGHGYTF
14	TRBV5-1	TRBJ2-7	CASSSDGSSYEQYF
15	TRBV12-5	TRBJ1-6	CASGLAKQYNSPLHF
12	TRBV27	TRBJ1-6	CASAGWGSPLHF
15	TRBV15	TRBJ1-1	CATSRESMGLAEAFF